A single sample is the source of the 4 T cell receptor beta chains below, sequenced in a study of blood T cell repertoires in COVID-19. The table came from immunoSEQ multiplex PCR; TCRdb's copy has only in-frame clones and leaves some out. The table lists 180,000 or so clones, 75% to 90% of them singletons. Sequencing was carried out using PBMCs or T cells enriched from blood (not recorded which). The receptors derive from a woman aged 18-30 years who had recovered from COVID-19.

The chain combines TRBV30 with TRBJ1-2; D may be TRBD1 (6 bases). Germline V CDR1 and CDR2: GTSNPN, SVGIG (reference sequence). The CDR3 runs 14 residues. Trimming took off 0 bases at V and 4 bases at J, with 12 bases between the two ends. The CDR3 loop reads CAWSVGQTSYGYTF. The CDR3 nucleotides are TGTGCCTGGAGTGTAGGACAGACCTCCTATGGCTACACCTTC.

The rearrangement uses TRBV7-9 and TRBJ1-3, with D uncertain. The CDR3 contains 16 residues. V shed 1 base and J shed 3 bases, with 13 bases lying between them. Germline V gene sequence: CDR1 SEHNR, CDR2 FQNEAQ (reference sequence). DNA of the CDR3: TGTGCCAGCAGCTTAGTCCTGGGAGCTTTTGGAAACACCATATATTTT. This encodes CASSLVLGAFGNTIYF. Combining the CDR3 with reference TRBV7-9 and TRBJ1-3 gives the whole variable domain DTGVSQNPRHKITKRGQNVTFRCDPISEHNRLYWYRQTLGQGPEFLTYFQNEAQLEKSRLLSDRFSAERPKGSFSTLEIQRTEQGDSAMYLCASSLVLGAFGNTIYFGEGSWLTVV.

V usage is TRBV27 and J usage is TRBJ1-2; D may be TRBD1 (6 bases). This CDR3 comprises 14 residues. From germline, CDR1 is MNHEY and CDR2 SMNVEV (reference sequence). Trimming shortened V by 5 bases and J by 4 bases, and 14 bases separated the two germline ends. This CDR3 reads CASSPGQTIYGYTF. The CDR3 nucleotides are TGTGCCAGCAGTCCTGGACAGACCATCTATGGCTACACCTTC.

The chain uses TRBV19 and TRBJ2-1, with D unresolved. Germline lookup yields CDR1 LNHDA and CDR2 SQIVND (reference sequence). Trimming took 5 bases from V and 2 from J, leaving 13 bases between them. The CDR3 extends over 15 amino acids. The CDR3 coding sequence is TGTGCCAGTAGTCCCGCCGAGCAGGCCTACAATGAGCAGTTCTTC. Translating it yields CASSPAEQAYNEQFF. Using reference TRBV19 and TRBJ2-1 for the parts outside the CDR3, the full variable domain is DGGITQSPKYLFRKEGQNVTLSCEQNLNHDAMYWYRQDPGQGLRLIYYSQIVNDFQKGDIAEGYSVSREKKESFPLTVTSAQKNPTAFYLCASSPAEQAYNEQFFGPGTRLTVL.